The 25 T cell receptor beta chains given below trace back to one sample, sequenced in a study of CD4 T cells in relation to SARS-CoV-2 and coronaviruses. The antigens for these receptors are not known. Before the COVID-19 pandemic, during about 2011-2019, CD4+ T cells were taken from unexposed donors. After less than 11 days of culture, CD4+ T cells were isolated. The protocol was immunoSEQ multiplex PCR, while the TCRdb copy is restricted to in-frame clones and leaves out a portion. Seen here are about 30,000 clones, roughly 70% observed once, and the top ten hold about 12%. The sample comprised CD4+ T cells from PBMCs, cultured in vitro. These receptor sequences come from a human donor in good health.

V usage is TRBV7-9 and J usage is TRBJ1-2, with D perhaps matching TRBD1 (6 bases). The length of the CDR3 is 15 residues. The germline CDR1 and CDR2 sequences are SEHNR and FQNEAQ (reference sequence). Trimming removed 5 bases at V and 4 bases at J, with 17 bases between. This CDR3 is CASSIHGGQGYGYTF. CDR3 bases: TGTGCCAGCAGCATTCACGGGGGCCAGGGCTATGGCTACACCTTC.

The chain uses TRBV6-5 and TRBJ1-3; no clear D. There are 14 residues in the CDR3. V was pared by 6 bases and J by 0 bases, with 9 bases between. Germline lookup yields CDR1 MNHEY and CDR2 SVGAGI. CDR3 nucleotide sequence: TGTGCCAGCAGGGACGACGGCTCTGGAAACACCATATATTTT. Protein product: CASRDDGSGNTIYF.

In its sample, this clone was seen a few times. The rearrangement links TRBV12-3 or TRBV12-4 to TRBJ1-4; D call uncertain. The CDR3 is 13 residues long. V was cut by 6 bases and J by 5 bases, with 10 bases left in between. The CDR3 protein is CASRITPNEKLFF. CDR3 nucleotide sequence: TGTGCCAGCAGGATCACTCCCAATGAAAAACTGTTTTTT.

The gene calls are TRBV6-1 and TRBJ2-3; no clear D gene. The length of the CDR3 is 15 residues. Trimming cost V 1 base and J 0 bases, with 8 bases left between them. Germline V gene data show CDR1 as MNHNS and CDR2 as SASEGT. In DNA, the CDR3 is TGTGCCAGCAGTGAAGGTGGCAGGAGCACAGATACGCAGTATTTT. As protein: CASSEGGRSTDTQYF.

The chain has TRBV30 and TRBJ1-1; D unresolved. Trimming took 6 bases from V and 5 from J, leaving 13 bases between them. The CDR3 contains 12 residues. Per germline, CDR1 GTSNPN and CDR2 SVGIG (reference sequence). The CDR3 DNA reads TGTGCCTGCGGGCCCCGGGGTACTGAAGCTTTCTTT. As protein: CACGPRGTEAFF.

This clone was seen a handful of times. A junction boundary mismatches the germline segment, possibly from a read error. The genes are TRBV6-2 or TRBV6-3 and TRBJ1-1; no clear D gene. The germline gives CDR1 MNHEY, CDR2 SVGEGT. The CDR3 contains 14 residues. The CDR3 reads CASSSYRRNNEAFF. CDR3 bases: TGTGCCAGCAGTAGCTATAGACGGAACAATGAAGCTTTCTTT.

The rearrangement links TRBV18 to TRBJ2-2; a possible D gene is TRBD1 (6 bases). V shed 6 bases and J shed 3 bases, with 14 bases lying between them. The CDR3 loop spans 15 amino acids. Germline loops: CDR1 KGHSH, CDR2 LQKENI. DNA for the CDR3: TGTGCCAGCTCGCCAACAGGGCCCGACACCGGGGAGCTGTTTTTT. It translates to CASSPTGPDTGELFF.

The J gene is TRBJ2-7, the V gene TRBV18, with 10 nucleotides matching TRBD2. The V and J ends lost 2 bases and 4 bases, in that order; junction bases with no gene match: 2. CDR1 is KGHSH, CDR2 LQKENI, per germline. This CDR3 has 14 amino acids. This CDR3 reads CASSPSGGGYEQYF. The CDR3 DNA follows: TGTGCCAGCTCACCAAGCGGGGGGGGATACGAGCAGTACTTC.

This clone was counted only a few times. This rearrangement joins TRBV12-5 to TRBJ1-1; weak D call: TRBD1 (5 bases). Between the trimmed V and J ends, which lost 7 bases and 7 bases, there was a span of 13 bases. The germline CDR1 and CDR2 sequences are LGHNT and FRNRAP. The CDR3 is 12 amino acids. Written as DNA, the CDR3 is TGTGCTAGTGCCTTAGGGGAGTTTGAAGCTTTCTTT. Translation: CASALGEFEAFF.

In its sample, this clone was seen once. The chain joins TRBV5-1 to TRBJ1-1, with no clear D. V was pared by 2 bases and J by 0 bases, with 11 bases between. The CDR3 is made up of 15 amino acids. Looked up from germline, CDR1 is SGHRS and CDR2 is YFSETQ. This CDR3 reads CASSFGVTLNTEAFF. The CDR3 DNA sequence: TGCGCCAGCAGCTTCGGTGTCACATTGAACACTGAAGCTTTCTTT. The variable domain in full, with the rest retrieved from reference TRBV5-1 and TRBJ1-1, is KAGVTQTPRYLIKTRGQQVTLSCSPISGHRSVSWYQQTPGQGLQFLFEYFSETQRNKGNFPGRFSGRQFSNSRSEMNVSTLELGDSALYLCASSFGVTLNTEAFFGQGTRLTVV.

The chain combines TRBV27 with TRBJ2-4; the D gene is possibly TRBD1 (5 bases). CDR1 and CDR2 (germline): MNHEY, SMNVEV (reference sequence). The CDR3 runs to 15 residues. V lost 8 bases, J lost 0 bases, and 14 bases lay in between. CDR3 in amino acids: CASCDSPLAKNIQYF. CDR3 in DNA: TGTGCCAGCTGTGACAGCCCCTTAGCCAAAAACATTCAGTACTTC.

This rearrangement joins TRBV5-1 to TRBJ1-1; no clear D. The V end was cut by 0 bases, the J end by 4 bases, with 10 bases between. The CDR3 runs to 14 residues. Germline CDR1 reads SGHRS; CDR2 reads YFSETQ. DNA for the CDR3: TGCGCCAGCAGCTTGGCCATTGTGGGCACTGAAGCTTTCTTT. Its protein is CASSLAIVGTEAFF.

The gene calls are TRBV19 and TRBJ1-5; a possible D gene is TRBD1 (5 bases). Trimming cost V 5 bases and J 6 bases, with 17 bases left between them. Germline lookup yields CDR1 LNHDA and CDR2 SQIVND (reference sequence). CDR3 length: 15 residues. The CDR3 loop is CASSAQGGEGQPQHF. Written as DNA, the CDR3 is TGTGCCAGTAGTGCCCAGGGAGGGGAGGGTCAGCCCCAGCATTTT.

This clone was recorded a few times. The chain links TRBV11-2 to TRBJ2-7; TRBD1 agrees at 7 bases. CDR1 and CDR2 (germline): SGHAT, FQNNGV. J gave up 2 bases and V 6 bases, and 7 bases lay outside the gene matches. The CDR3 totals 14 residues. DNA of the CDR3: TGTGCCAGCAGTTGGGACAGACTAACCTACGAGCAGTACTTC. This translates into CASSWDRLTYEQYF.

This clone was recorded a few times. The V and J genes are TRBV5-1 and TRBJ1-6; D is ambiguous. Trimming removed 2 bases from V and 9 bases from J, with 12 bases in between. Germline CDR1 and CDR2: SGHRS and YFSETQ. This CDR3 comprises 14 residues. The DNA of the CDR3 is TGCGCCAGCAGCTTCGGCGGTATGTCTTCACCCCTCCACTTT. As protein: CASSFGGMSSPLHF. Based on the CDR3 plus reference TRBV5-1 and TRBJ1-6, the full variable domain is KAGVTQTPRYLIKTRGQQVTLSCSPISGHRSVSWYQQTPGQGLQFLFEYFSETQRNKGNFPGRFSGRQFSNSRSEMNVSTLELGDSALYLCASSFGGMSSPLHFGNGTRLTVT.

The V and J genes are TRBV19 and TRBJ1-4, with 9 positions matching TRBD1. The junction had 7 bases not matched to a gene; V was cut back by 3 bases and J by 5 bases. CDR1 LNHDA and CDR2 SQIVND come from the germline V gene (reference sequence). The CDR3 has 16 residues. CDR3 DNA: TGTGCCAGTAGTATTGTGGCGGGGACAGGGAATGAAAAACTGTTTTTT. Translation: CASSIVAGTGNEKLFF.

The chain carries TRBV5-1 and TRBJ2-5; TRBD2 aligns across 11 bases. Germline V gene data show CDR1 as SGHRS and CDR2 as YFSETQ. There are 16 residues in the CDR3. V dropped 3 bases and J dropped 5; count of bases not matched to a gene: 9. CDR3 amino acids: CASSSILAGASETQYF. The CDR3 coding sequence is TGCGCCAGCAGCTCCATACTAGCGGGAGCTTCGGAGACCCAGTACTTC.

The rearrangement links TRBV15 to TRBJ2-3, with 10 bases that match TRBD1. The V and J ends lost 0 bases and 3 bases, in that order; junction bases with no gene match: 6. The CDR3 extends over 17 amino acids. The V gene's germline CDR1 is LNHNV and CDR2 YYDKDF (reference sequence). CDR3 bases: TGTGCCACCAGCAGAGACGGGACAGGGGACCCAACAGATACGCAGTATTTT. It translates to CATSRDGTGDPTDTQYF. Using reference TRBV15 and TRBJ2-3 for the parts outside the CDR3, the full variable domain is DAMVIQNPRYQVTQFGKPVTLSCSQTLNHNVMYWYQQKSSQAPKLLFHYYDKDFNNEADTPDNFQSRRPNTSFCFLDIRSPGLGDTAMYLCATSRDGTGDPTDTQYFGPGTRLTVL.

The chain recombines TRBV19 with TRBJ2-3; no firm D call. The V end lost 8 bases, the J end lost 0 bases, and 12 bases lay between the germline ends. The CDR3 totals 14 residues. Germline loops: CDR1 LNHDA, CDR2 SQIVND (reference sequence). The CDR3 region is CASSSDPSTDTQYF. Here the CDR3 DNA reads TGTGCCAGTTCGTCCGATCCTAGCACAGATACGCAGTATTTT.

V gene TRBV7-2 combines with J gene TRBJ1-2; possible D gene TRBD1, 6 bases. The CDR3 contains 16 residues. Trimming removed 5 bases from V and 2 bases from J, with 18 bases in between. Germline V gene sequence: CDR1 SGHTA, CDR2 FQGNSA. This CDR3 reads CASSIPGDTLNYGYTF. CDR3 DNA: TGTGCCAGCAGCATCCCGGGGGACACCCTAAACTATGGCTACACCTTC.

DNA for the CDR3: TGCGCCAGCAGCCAAGGGCGGGGCGGGACTGGGGCCAACGTCCTGACTTTC. It encodes CASSQGRGGTGANVLTF. The rearrangement uses TRBV4-1 and TRBJ2-6; the D gene is possibly TRBD2 (6 bases). CDR1 and CDR2 from the germline V gene are MGHRA and YSYEKL. Trimming pared 1 base from V and 2 bases from J, leaving 12 bases between. There are 17 residues in the CDR3.

CDR3: CASAVPGLYHEQFF. CDR3 DNA: TGTGCCAGCGCGGTCCCGGGACTATACCATGAGCAGTTCTTC. The chain combines TRBV7-2 with TRBJ2-1, with 7 nucleotides matching TRBD2. The CDR3 is 14 amino acids. Per the germline V gene, CDR1 is SGHTA and CDR2 is FQGNSA. V gave up 8 bases and J gave up 8 bases; unmatched junction bases: 12.

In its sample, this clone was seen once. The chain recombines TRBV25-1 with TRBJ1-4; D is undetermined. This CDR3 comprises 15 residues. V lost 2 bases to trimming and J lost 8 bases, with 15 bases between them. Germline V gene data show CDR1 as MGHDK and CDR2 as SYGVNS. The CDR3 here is CASSEAQWVNEKLFF. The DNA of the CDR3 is TGTGCCAGCAGTGAAGCTCAGTGGGTGAACGAAAAACTGTTTTTT.

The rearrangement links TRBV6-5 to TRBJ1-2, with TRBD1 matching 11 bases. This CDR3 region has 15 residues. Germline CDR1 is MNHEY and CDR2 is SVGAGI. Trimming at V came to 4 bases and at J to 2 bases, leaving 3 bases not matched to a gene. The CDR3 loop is CASSSRDRGNYGYTF. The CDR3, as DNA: TGTGCCAGCAGTTCGAGGGACAGGGGGAACTATGGCTACACCTTC.

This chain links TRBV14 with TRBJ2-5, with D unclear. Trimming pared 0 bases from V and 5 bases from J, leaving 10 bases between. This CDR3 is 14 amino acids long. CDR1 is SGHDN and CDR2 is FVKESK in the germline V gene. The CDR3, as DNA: TGTGCCAGCAGCCAAGATCTGAGCCAGGAGACCCAGTACTTC. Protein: CASSQDLSQETQYF.